The T cell receptor beta chain described here comes from a study of T cells expressing NK-cell markers. The germline V gene encodes CDR1 MGHDK and CDR2 SYGVNS. The CDR3 is made up of 16 amino acids. No DNA is given; TCRdb re-called the 5' RACE reads and lists each CDR3 protein once. In total, the table holds roughly 170,000 distinct CDR3 sequences. This receptor was obtained from a woman aged 18-70 years in good health. The material sequenced was blood T cells: a sorted CD56 or NKG2C T cell subset, CD4+ or CD8+ T cells, or bulk PBMC T cells (not recorded which). This chain links TRBV25-1 with TRBJ2-1. The CDR3 spells CASSALGGASYNEQFF.